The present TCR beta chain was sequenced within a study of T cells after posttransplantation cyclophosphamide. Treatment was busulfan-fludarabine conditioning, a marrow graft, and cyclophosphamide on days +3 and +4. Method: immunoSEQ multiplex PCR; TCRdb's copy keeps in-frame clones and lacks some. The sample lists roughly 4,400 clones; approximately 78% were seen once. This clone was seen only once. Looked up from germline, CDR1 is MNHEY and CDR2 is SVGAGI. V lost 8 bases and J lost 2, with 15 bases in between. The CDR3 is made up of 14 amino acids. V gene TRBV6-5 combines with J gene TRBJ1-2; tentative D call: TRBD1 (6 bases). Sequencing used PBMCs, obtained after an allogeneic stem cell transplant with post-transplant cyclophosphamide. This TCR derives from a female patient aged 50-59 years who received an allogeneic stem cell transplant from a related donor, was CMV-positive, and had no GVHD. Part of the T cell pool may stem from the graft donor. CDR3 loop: CASRLGQLNYGYTF. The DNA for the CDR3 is TGTGCCAGCCGTCTCGGACAGCTGAACTATGGCTACACCTTC.